This is a list of T cell receptor beta chains from one sample in a study of shared clonotypes between healthy human individuals. Clones were sequenced by immunoSEQ multiplex PCR, and TCRdb holds only the in-frame ones, with some missing. The table includes some 2,100,000 clones, 90% to 97% detected once. Sequencing was performed on naive CD4+ T cells sorted from blood. These receptors were taken from a man younger than 35 in good health. CDR3s include the opening cysteine and the closing phenylalanine or tryptophan. The D gene is left open where the match is weak. Clone sizes are given selectively: once, few, many, or a class where the clone is expanded.

abundance | d_gene | j_gene | v_gene | CDR3aa | CDR3nt
- | TRBD1 | TRBJ1-6 | TRBV19 | CASSIDRAGGRRDSPLHF | TGTGCCAGTAGTATAGATCGGGCAGGGGGGAGACGAGACTCACCCCTCCACTTT
- | - | TRBJ2-4 | TRBV7-9 | CASSQRGGVKNIQYF | TGTGCCAGCAGCCAAAGGGGGGGCGTTAAAAACATTCAGTACTTC
- | - | TRBJ1-5 | TRBV2 | CASSDWDNQPQHF | TGTGCCAGCAGTGATTGGGACAATCAGCCCCAGCATTTT
- | TRBD2 | TRBJ2-1 | TRBV27 | CASHKIPKWTSGRWDNEQFF | TGTGCCAGCCACAAAATACCTAAATGGACTAGCGGTAGATGGGACAATGAGCAGTTCTTC
- | - | TRBJ1-1 | TRBV2 | CASRPEDGREAEAFF | TGTGCCAGCAGACCCGAGGACGGCCGGGAAGCTGAAGCTTTCTTT
- | - | TRBJ1-6 | TRBV6-1 | CASSRVDNSPLHF | TGTGCCAGCAGCAGGGTGGATAATTCACCCCTCCACTTT
- | - | TRBJ1-2 | TRBV28 | CASSLGTQTYGYTF | TGTGCCAGCAGTTTAGGGACGCAGACCTATGGCTACACCTTC
- | TRBD1 | TRBJ1-3 | TRBV5-1 | CASSLEGGGMRNTIYF | TGCGCCAGCAGCTTGGAAGGGGGCGGAATGAGAAACACCATATATTTT
- | - | TRBJ1-2 | TRBV19 | CASSNGQLYGYTF | TGTGCCAGTAGTAATGGACAGCTCTATGGCTACACCTTC
- | TRBD1 | TRBJ1-1 | TRBV5-6 | CASSKDRENTEAFF | TGTGCCAGCAGCAAGGACAGGGAGAACACTGAAGCTTTCTTT
once | - | TRBJ2-3 | TRBV5-1 | CASSFEVGRGQGTDTQYF | TGCGCCAGCAGCTTTGAAGTCGGTCGGGGGCAAGGCACAGATACGCAGTATTTT
- | - | TRBJ1-4 | TRBV5-8 | CASSLVRGRRTTNEKLFF | TGTGCCAGCAGCTTGGTCAGGGGCCGCCGGACCACTAATGAAAAACTGTTTTTT
- | TRBD1 | TRBJ2-1 | TRBV5-1 | CASSSDRVREQFF | TGCGCCAGCAGCTCGGACAGGGTGCGTGAGCAGTTCTTC
- | - | TRBJ2-6 | TRBV5-3 | CASKRDCSSGANVLTF | TGTGCCAGTAAACGGGACTGCAGCTCTGGGGCCAACGTCCTGACTTTC
- | - | TRBJ2-5 | TRBV10-2 | CASRYGTLDETQYF | TGCGCCAGCAGGTACGGGACCCTTGACGAGACCCAGTACTTC
- | - | TRBJ1-1 | TRBV6-1 | CASRPPGLTEAFF | TGTGCCAGCAGGCCCCCCGGGTTGACTGAAGCTTTCTTT
once | - | TRBJ1-2 | TRBV25-1 | CASSADPLGYGYTF | TGTGCCAGCAGCGCCGACCCCCTCGGCTATGGCTACACCTTC
- | TRBD1 | TRBJ1-1 | TRBV7-9 | CASSRTGAGAMNTEAFF | TGTGCCAGCAGCAGAACAGGGGCTGGGGCTATGAACACTGAAGCTTTCTTT
- | TRBD1 | TRBJ2-5 | TRBV27 | CASSSDRTRSKQETQYF | TGTGCCAGCAGTTCGGACAGGACACGATCAAAACAAGAGACCCAGTACTTC
- | TRBD2 | TRBJ2-1 | TRBV19 | CASSTPLAGEGKDEQFF | TGTGCCAGTAGTACGCCGCTAGCGGGAGAGGGAAAGGATGAGCAGTTCTTC
- | - | TRBJ1-2 | TRBV7-2 | CASSRWGVANYGYTF | TGTGCCAGCAGCCGATGGGGGGTCGCTAACTATGGCTACACCTTC
once | - | TRBJ1-1 | TRBV19 | CASSIRGGSPLGAFF | TGTGCCAGTAGTATAAGGGGTGGGTCCCCCCTCGGAGCTTTCTTT
- | - | TRBJ1-6 | TRBV7-2 | CASSPFWGINSPLHF | TGTGCCAGCAGCCCCTTCTGGGGCATAAATTCACCCCTCCACTTT
- | - | TRBJ2-5 | TRBV5-4 | CASSPDGDRQETQYF | TGTGCCAGCTCCCCCGACGGGGATCGGCAAGAGACCCAGTACTTC